The source of this TCR beta chain is a study of shared clonotypes between healthy human individuals. Data came from immunoSEQ multiplex PCR; TCRdb stores just in-frame clones and leaves some out. The sample holds around 2.1 million clones, 90% to 95% seen once. Naive CD8 cells lacked CD45RO and underwent positive selection for CCR7, leaving out terminally differentiated effector memory CD45RA+ cells. This receptor was obtained from a man in his late teens or twenties in good health. Some clones in this sample may be carry-over from other donors' samples. The sample was naive CD8+ T cells from PBMCs.

DNA of the CDR3: TGCGCCAGCAGCGCGACGGGACAGGGTTTCAATGAGCAGTACTTC. It codes for CASSATGQGFNEQYF. V is TRBV5-1 and J is TRBJ2-7, with 9 nucleotides matching TRBD1. The CDR3 spans 15 residues. The V and J ends lost 4 bases and 7 bases, in that order; junction bases with no gene match: 12. CDR1 and CDR2 (germline): SGHRS, YFSETQ.